This TCR beta chain is from a study of post-analysis software for immune sequencing data (dated by TCRdb to about 2015). Some background on the complete study: Recorded disease courses included relapsing-remitting, secondary progressive and progressive-relapsing multiple sclerosis, with some patients lacking subtype annotation. The patient repertoires were compared against approximately eleven previously published healthy control repertoires obtained from donors aged 6 to 25 years. A subset of samples was prepared in parallel using single-end sample barcoding, then pooled and co-amplified after Illumina adapter ligation.

Paper-wide results and their limitations: Compared with controls, multiple sclerosis patients had significantly lower normalized Chao1 diversity, a finding suggesting substantial peripheral T-cell clonal expansion. Significantly higher frequencies in patients than in controls were found for roughly 5 TRBV segments, including TRBV5-6, TRBV5-1 and TRBV20-1. The multiple sclerosis patient group was slightly younger than the control group. When samples were clustered directly using the F measure, samples prepared in the same batch co-clustered strongly, which prompted a batch-effect correction.

Clipping removes 6 bases from V and 5 bases from J, with 7 as the unmatched junction base count. The CDR3 sequence holds 13 residues, the cysteine and phenylalanine included. Left in the record is the CDR3 DNA by itself, 39 bases read in frame from the first base. Based on the germline V gene, the CDR1 and CDR2 sequences are SQVTM and ANQGSEA. TCR beta repertoires were profiled from peripheral blood of 10 to 15 young patients with multiple sclerosis to demonstrate the VDJtools post-analysis software. The multiple sclerosis patients were children and adolescents ranging in age from roughly 6 to 15 years. About this clonotype: Which antigen it targets is not known. The record has no base qualities; no much larger clone is one base away.

Library generation was performed with PCR. The instrument was an Illumina HiSeq 2500. To reduce PCR and sequencing biases, unique molecular identifiers were incorporated into the TCR beta cDNA libraries. Per 1 to 10 million input T cells, 500,000 or so cDNA molecules were obtained, such that each molecule approximated one T cell. The patient libraries were prepared and sequenced using the same protocol as the earlier healthy control dataset. Within a given batch, samples were prepared together, multiplexed and sequenced on the same HiSeq lane. For the original study's pipeline: MIGEC was used to process the raw barcoded reads, and molecular identifier groups with only a single read were discarded before consensus assembly and CDR3 extraction. Clonotype tables were post-analysed with VDJtools, and diversity was normalized by down-sampling all datasets to the smallest sample size. Repertoire overlap clustering matched CDR3 amino acid but not nucleotide sequences to correct batch-related cross-sample contamination. In TCRdb, the public reads were trimmed at Q25 with fastp and aligned with MiXCR, with productive beta chains retained. Every CDR3 protein is listed once, alongside the most common genes and DNA of its rows. TCRdb's processing, not the authors' own work, is the source of the V and J calls. The table for this sample lists a few hundred thousand distinct CDR3 sequences; roughly 46% of them were counted only once. The top ten clonotypes cover 9.5% to 13% of the sample.

This sequence uses TRBV29-1 and TRBJ2-5; the central 9 bases match TRBD1. Sequenced input: blood. The TCR comes from a girl aged 10-17 years with multiple sclerosis. CDR3 reads: CSVLGQGKETQYF. The base sequence is TGCAGCGTCCTCGGACAGGGGAAGGAGACCCAGTACTTC.